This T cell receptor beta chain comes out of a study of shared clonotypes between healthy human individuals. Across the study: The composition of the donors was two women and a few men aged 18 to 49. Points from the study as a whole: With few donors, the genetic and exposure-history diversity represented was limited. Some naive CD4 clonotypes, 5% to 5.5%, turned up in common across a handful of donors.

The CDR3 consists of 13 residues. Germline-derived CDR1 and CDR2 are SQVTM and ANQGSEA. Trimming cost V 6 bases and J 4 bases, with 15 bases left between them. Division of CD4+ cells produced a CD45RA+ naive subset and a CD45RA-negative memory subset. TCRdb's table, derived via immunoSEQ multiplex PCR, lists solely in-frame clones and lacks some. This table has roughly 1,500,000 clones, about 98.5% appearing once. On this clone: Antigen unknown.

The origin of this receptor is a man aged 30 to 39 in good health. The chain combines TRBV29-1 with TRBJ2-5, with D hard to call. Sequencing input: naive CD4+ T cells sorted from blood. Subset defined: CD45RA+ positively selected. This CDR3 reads CSVSLKVGETQYF. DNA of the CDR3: TGCAGCGTAAGCCTAAAGGTCGGAGAGACCCAGTACTTC.